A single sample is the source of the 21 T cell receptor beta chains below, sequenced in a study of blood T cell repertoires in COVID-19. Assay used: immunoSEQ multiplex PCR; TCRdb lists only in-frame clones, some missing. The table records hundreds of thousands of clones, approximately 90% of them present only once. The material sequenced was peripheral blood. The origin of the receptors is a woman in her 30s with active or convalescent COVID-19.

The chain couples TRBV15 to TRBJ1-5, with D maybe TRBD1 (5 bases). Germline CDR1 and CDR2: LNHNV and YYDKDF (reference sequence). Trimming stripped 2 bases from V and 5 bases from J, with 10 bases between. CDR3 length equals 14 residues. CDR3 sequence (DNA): TGTGCCACCAGCAGAAGGGGTGTCGATCAGCCCCAGCATTTT. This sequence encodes CATSRRGVDQPQHF.

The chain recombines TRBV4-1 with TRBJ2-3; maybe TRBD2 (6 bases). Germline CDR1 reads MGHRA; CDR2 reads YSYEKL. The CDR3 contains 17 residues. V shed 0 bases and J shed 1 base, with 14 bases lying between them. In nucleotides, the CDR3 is TGCGCCAGCAGCCAAGATGGCGCTAGCGCTGGCACAGATACGCAGTATTTT. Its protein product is CASSQDGASAGTDTQYF.

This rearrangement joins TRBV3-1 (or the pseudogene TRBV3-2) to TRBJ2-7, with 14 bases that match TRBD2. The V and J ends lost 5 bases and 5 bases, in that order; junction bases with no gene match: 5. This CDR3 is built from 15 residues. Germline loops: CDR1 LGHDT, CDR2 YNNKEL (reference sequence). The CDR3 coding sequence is TGTGCCAGCAGCGCATCGGGACTAGCGGGGGACGAGCAGTACTTC. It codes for CASSASGLAGDEQYF.

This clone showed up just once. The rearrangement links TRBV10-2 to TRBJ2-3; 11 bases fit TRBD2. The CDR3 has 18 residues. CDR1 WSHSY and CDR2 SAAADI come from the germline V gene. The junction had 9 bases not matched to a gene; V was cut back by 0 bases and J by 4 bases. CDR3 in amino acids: CASSESSGGDISADTQYF. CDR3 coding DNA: TGCGCCAGCAGTGAGTCTAGCGGGGGGGATATTTCCGCAGATACGCAGTATTTT.

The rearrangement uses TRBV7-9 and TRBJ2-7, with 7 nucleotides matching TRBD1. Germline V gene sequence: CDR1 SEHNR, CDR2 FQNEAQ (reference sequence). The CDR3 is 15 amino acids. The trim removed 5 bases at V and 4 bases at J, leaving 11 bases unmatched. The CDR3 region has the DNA TGTGCCAGCAGCGGCAACAGGGGTCCAGGTTACGAGCAGTACTTC. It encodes CASSGNRGPGYEQYF.

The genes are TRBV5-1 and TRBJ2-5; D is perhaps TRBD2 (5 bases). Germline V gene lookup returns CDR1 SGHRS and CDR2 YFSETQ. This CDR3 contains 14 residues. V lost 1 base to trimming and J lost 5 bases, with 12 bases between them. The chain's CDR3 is CASSLRGVQETQYF. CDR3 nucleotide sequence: TGCGCCAGCAGCTTGCGGGGAGTCCAGGAGACCCAGTACTTC.

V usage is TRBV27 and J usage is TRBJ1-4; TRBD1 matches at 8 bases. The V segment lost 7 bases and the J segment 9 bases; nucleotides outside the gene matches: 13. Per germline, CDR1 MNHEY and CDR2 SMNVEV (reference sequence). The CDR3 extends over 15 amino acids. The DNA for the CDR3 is TGTGCCAGCACCTCGGGGCAGGACAGGGTGAAAAAACTGTTTTTT. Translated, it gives CASTSGQDRVKKLFF.

The CDR3 reads CASEGEDWTGRTSGSSDEQFF. CDR3 coding DNA: TGCGCCAGCGAAGGGGAGGACTGGACAGGGAGAACTAGCGGGAGTTCCGATGAGCAGTTCTTC. This chain uses TRBV4-1 with TRBJ2-1, with TRBD2 identical over 11 bases. CDR3 length: 21 residues. The V gene's germline CDR1 is MGHRA and CDR2 YSYEKL. V dropped 8 bases and J dropped 8; count of bases not matched to a gene: 29.

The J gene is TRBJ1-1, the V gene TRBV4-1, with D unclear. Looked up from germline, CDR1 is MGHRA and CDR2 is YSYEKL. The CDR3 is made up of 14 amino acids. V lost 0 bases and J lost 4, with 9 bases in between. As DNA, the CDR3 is TGCGCCAGCAGCCAAGACATGCGGGGCACTGAAGCTTTCTTT. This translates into CASSQDMRGTEAFF.

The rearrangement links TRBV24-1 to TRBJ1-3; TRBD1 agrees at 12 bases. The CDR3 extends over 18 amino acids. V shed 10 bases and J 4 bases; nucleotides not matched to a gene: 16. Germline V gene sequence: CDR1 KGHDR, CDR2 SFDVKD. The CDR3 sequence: CATTGTGGAEESGNTIYF. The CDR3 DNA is TGTGCCACAACGGGGACAGGGGGCGCAGAAGAAAGCGGAAACACCATATATTTT.

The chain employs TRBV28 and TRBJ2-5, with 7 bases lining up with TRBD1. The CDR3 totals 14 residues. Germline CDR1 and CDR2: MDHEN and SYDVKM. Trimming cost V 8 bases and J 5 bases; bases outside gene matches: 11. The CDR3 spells CASVPRGYSETQYF. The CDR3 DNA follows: TGTGCCAGCGTTCCCAGGGGGTATTCGGAGACCCAGTACTTC.

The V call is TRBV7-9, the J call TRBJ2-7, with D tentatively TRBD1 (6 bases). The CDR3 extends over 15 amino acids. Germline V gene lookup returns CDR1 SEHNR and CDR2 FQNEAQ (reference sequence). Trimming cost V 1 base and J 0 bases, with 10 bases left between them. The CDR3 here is CASSLGQASSYEQYF. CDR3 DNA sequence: TGTGCCAGCAGCTTAGGACAGGCGTCCTCCTACGAGCAGTACTTC.

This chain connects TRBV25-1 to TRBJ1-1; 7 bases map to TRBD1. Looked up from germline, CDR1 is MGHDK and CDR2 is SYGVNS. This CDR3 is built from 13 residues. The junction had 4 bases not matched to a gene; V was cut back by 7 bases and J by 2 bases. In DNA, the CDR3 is TGTGCCAGCACGACAGGGATTAACACTGAAGCTTTCTTT. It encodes CASTTGINTEAFF.

The chain's CDR3 is CASRRTDQGPFEKLFF. CDR3 in DNA: TGTGCCAGCAGGAGGACCGATCAGGGGCCATTTGAAAAACTGTTTTTT. This chain uses TRBV2 with TRBJ1-4; D is perhaps TRBD1 (6 bases). This CDR3 has 16 amino acids. Germline CDR1 and CDR2: SNHLY and FYNNEI. Between the trimmed V and J ends, which lost 6 bases and 7 bases, there was a span of 21 bases.

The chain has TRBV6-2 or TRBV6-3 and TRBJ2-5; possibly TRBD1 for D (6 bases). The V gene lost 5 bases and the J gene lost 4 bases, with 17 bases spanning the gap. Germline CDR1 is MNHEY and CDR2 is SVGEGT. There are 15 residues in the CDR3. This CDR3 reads CASSPPTVGGETQYF. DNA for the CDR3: TGTGCCAGCAGTCCCCCGACAGTAGGGGGAGAGACCCAGTACTTC.

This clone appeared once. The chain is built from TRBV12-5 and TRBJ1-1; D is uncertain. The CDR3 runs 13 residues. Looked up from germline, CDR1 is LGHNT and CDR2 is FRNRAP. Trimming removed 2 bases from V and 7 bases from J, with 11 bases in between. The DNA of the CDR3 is TGTGCTAGTGGTTTGCCACCGGGAGTTGAAGCTTTCTTT. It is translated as CASGLPPGVEAFF. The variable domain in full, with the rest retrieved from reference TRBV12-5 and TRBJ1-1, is DARVTQTPRHKVTEMGQEVTMRCQPILGHNTVFWYRQTMMQGLELLAYFRNRAPLDDSGMPKDRFSAEMPDATLATLKIQPSEPRDSAVYFCASGLPPGVEAFFGQGTRLTVV.

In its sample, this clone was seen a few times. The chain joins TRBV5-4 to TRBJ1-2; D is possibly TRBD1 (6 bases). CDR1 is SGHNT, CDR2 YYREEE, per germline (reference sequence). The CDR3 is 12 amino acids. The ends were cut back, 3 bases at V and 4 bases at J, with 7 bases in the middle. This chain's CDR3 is CASSSDSYGYTF. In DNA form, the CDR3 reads TGTGCCAGCAGCTCGGACAGCTATGGCTACACCTTC.

CDR3 in DNA: TGTGCCAGTAGTATATCGGCGGGATTTAGAACAGATACGCAGTATTTT. Translated, it gives CASSISAGFRTDTQYF. The rearrangement joins TRBV19 to TRBJ2-3; D may be TRBD2 (6 bases). The CDR3 consists of 16 residues. The germline V gene encodes CDR1 LNHDA and CDR2 SQIVND (reference sequence). The V gene lost 2 bases and the J gene lost 3 bases, with 15 bases spanning the gap. Based on the CDR3 plus reference TRBV19 and TRBJ2-3, the full variable domain is DGGITQSPKYLFRKEGQNVTLSCEQNLNHDAMYWYRQDPGQGLRLIYYSQIVNDFQKGDIAEGYSVSREKKESFPLTVTSAQKNPTAFYLCASSISAGFRTDTQYFGPGTRLTVL.

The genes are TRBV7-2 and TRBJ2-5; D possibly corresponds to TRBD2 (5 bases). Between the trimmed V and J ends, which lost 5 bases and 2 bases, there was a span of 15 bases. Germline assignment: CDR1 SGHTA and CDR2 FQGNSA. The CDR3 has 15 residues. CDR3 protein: CASSPLRAAQETQYF. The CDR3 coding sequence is TGTGCCAGCAGCCCCTTGAGAGCGGCTCAAGAGACCCAGTACTTC.

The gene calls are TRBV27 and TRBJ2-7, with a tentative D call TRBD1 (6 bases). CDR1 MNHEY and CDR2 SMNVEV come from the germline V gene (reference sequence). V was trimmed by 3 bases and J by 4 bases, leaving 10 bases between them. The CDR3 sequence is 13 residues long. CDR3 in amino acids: CASSFSDSYEQYF. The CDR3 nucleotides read TGTGCCAGCAGTTTCTCGGACAGTTACGAGCAGTACTTC.

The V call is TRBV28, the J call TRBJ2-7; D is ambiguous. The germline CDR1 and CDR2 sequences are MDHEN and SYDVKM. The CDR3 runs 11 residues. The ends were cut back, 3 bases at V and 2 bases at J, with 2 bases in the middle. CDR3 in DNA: TGTGCCAGCAGTTTTACCTACGAGCAGTACTTC. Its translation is CASSFTYEQYF. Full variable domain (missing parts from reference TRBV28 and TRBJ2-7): DVKVTQSSRYLVKRTGEKVFLECVQDMDHENMFWYRQDPGLGLRLIYFSYDVKMKEKGDIPEGYSVSREKKERFSLILESASTNQTSMYLCASSFTYEQYFGPGTRLTVT.